A single sample gave rise to the 2 T cell receptor beta chains below, sequenced in a study of cytomegalovirus exposure and HLA in healthy donors. The PCR employed 60 Vbeta primers together with 13 Jbeta primers. The assay was immunoSEQ multiplex PCR, and TCRdb's table has in-frame clones only and misses some. The top ten hold 0.85% to 1% of the sample, which has over 150,000 clones, roughly nine tenths seen once. Sequencing used PBMCs. Every receptor here comes from a woman aged 25 to 39 in good health and CMV-seronegative.

The chain combines TRBV25-1 with TRBJ2-1; 14 bases map to TRBD2. The V gene end was trimmed by 6 bases and the J gene end by 10 bases; junction bases not matched to a gene: 17. Germline assignment: CDR1 MGHDK and CDR2 SYGVNS. The CDR3 contains 18 residues. The CDR3 loop reads CASRGTGGGLAGGWEQFF. The CDR3 region has the DNA TGTGCCAGCAGGGGGACAGGGGGCGGACTAGCGGGGGGATGGGAGCAGTTCTTC.

This clone appeared a single time. The chain uses TRBV5-1 and TRBJ2-3; possibly TRBD2 for D (5 bases). V was trimmed by 3 bases and J by 2 bases, leaving 25 bases between them. Germline-derived CDR1 and CDR2 are SGHRS and YFSETQ. CDR3 length: 19 residues. The CDR3 DNA sequence: TGCGCCAGCAGCTCGAGAGCCAGCAGCTTGAGGGATTACACAGATACGCAGTATTTT. Translating gives CASSSRASSLRDYTDTQYF.